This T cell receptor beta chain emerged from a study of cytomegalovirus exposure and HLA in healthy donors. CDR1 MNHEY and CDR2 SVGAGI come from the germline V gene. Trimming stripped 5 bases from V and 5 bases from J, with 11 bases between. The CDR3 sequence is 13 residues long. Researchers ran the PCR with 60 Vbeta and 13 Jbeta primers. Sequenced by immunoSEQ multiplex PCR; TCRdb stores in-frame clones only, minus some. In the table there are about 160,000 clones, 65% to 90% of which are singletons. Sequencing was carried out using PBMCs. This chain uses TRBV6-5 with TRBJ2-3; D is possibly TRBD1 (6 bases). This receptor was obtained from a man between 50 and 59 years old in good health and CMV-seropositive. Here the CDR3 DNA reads TGTGCCAGCAGTCAAAACAGGGTAGATACGCAGTATTTT. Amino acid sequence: CASSQNRVDTQYF.